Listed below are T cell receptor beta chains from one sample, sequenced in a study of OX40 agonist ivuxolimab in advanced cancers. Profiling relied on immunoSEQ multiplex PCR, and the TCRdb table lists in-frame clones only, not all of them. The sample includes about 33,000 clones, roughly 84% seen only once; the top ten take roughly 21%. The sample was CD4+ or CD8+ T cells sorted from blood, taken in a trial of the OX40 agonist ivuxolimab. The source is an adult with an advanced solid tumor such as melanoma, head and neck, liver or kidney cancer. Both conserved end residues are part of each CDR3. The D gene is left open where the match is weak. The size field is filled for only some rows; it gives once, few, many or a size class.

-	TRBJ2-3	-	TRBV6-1	CASSEFRLMGTDTQYF	TGTGCCAGCAGTGAATTCCGGCTCATGGGCACAGATACGCAGTATTTT
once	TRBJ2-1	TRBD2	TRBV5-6	CASSPDSSGRNNEQFF	TGTGCCAGCAGCCCTGACTCTAGCGGGAGGAATAATGAGCAGTTCTTC
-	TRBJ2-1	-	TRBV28	CASSLVQNNEQFF	TGTGCCAGCAGTTTAGTACAGAACAATGAGCAGTTCTTC
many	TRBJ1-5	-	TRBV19	CASSIRAAPQPQHF	TGTGCCAGTAGTATTAGGGCAGCTCCACAGCCCCAGCATTTT
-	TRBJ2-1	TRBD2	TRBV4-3	CASSQDEAGGQREQFF	TGCGCCAGCAGCCAAGATGAGGCGGGGGGGCAACGTGAGCAGTTCTTC
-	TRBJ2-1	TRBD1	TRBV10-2	CASNAGGTGGIEQFF	TGCGCCAGCAACGCGGGCGGGACAGGGGGCATTGAGCAGTTCTTC
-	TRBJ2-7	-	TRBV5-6	CASSFRVYEQYF	TGTGCCAGCAGCTTTAGAGTTTACGAGCAGTACTTC
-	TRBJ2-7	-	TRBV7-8	CASSLGGGRGYEQYF	TGTGCCAGCAGCTTAGGAGGGGGGAGAGGTTACGAGCAGTACTTC
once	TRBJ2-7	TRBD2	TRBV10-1	CASIIAGGRREQYF	TGCGCCAGCATTATAGCGGGGGGGCGGCGTGAGCAGTACTTC
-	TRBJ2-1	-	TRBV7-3	CASSPQLEARRKQFF	TGTGCCAGCAGCCCTCAGTTAGAGGCCCGGAGAAAGCAGTTCTTC
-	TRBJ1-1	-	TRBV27	CASSVRVGGITEAFF	TGTGCCAGCAGTGTTAGGGTGGGGGGTATCACTGAAGCTTTCTTT
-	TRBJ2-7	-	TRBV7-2	CASSFDPSERSYEQYF	TGTGCCAGCAGCTTCGATCCCTCTGAAAGGTCCTACGAGCAGTACTTC
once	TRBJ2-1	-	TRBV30	CAWSPWGVDYNEQFF	TGTGCCTGGAGCCCATGGGGGGTAGACTACAATGAGCAGTTCTTC
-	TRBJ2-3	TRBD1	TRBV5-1	CASSLESGQGPDTQYF	TGCGCCAGCAGCTTGGAGAGCGGACAGGGGCCAGATACGCAGTATTTT
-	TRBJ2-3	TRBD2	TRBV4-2	CASSQGGGNTDTQYF	TGTGCCAGCAGCCAAGGGGGGGGAAACACAGATACGCAGTATTTT
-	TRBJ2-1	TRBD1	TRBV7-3	CASSFKRQGAGEQFF	TGTGCCAGCAGCTTCAAGAGACAGGGGGCAGGTGAGCAGTTCTTC
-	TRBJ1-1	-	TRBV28	CASSLSWDLNTEAFF	TGTGCCAGCAGTTTAAGTTGGGACCTGAACACTGAAGCTTTCTTT